The text below deals with one T cell receptor (beta chain). The antigen is not known. One junction end disagrees with the germline gene, perhaps due to a read error. The CDR3 extends over 15 amino acids. Germline lookup yields CDR1 MRHNA and CDR2 SNTAGT. With a J-beta primer mix and a sample-barcoded 5' primer, a second PCR ran about 7 to 11 cycles. TCRdb reanalysed the 5' RACE reads using MiXCR and keeps one entry per CDR3 protein. The sample contains 1.5 million to 2 million distinct CDR3 sequences, just under 50% of which appear only once. These data originate in a study of blood T cells in healthy people across ages. About the study: About one barcoded TCR beta cDNA was captured per two T cells.

Study findings and constraints: Relative to aged donors, long-lived donors carried more naive CD4+ cells and displayed higher diversity.

Researchers report isolating at least 6 million PBMCs per sample. The receptor comes from a woman in her forties in good health. Sequencing input: blood. V usage is TRBV6-4 and J usage is TRBJ1-1; TRBD1 agrees at 11 bases. CDR3 loop: CVSSDRTGGNTEAFF. In nucleotides, the CDR3 is TGTGTCAGCAGTGACCGGACAGGGGGCAACACTGAAGCTTTCTTT.